This paragraph covers one TCR beta chain sequence. Its specificity is unknown. V trimming: 0 bases; J trimming: 1 base; junction bases outside the gene matches: 3. The CDR3 totals 15 residues. Germline loops: CDR1 MNHEY, CDR2 SVGAGI. Researchers built TCR beta libraries using quantitative 5'-RACE with molecular barcodes. Using its own MiXCR run on the 5' RACE reads, TCRdb lists one record per CDR3 protein. The sample contains fewer than 500,000 distinct CDR3 sequences, roughly a quarter of which appear only once. This sample is drawn from a study of CD8 T cells in ankylosing spondylitis. Whole-study results and caveats: A CD8+ phenotype characterized the disease-linked clones, which were relatively rare in peripheral blood. About 8 highly homologous variants made up a TCR beta motif, and this motif appeared characteristic of ankylosing spondylitis blood. Previously reported in reactive arthritis synovial fluid and blood were some of the motif variants. According to the report, clones linked to the disease were significantly enriched in matched synovial fluid samples taken from ankylosing spondylitis patients.

The sample was blood, either unsorted or a sorted T cell fraction (not recorded which). This clonotype was obtained from a male donor with ankylosing spondylitis. The chain recombines TRBV6-5 with TRBJ2-7; 7 positions match TRBD1. Here the CDR3 DNA reads TGTGCCAGCAGTTACTCCAGACAGGGTTCCTACGAGCAGTACTTC. Amino acid sequence: CASSYSRQGSYEQYF.